The 13 T cell receptor beta chains given below trace back to one sample, sequenced in a study of graft-versus-host responses after intestinal transplantation. The starting material, graft tissue, was processed to release intraepithelial and lamina propria lymphocytes. Only in-frame clones appear in the TCRdb table, and some are missing; sequencing was by immunoSEQ multiplex PCR. The repertoire includes about 63,000 clones, around 86% of them detected once, and 1.5% to 2% sits in the top ten. Sample: ileum tissue, taken 350 to 400 days after transplant. Every receptor here comes from a human patient who received an intestinal transplant, so some T cells may come from the graft donor.

The chain combines TRBV7-9 with TRBJ1-1; D unclear. V dropped 1 base and J dropped 4 bases, with 13 bases sitting between them. CDR1 and CDR2 (germline): SEHNR, FQNEAQ (reference sequence). This CDR3 has 15 amino acids. This chain's CDR3 is CASSLESGVSTEAFF. CDR3 nucleotides: TGTGCCAGCAGCTTAGAGTCCGGGGTGAGCACTGAAGCTTTCTTT. Variable domain in full (rest from reference TRBV7-9 and TRBJ1-1): DTGVSQNPRHKITKRGQNVTFRCDPISEHNRLYWYRQTLGQGPEFLTYFQNEAQLEKSRLLSDRFSAERPKGSFSTLEIQRTEQGDSAMYLCASSLESGVSTEAFFGQGTRLTVV.

The chain recombines TRBV6-5 with TRBJ2-7, with 9 bases identical to TRBD1. This CDR3 is built from 13 residues. The germline CDR1 and CDR2 sequences are MNHEY and SVGAGI. Trimming took 4 bases from V and 6 from J; bases not matched to a gene: 4. The CDR3 region is CASSLTGGSEQYF. The CDR3 DNA is TGTGCCAGCAGTTTAACAGGGGGCAGCGAGCAGTACTTC.

The chain links TRBV5-1 to TRBJ2-2, with D unresolved. The CDR3 is made up of 12 amino acids. Trimming took off 3 bases at V and 2 bases at J, with 2 bases between the two ends. The germline V gene has CDR1 SGHRS and CDR2 YFSETQ. Here the CDR3 reads CASSYNTGELFF. In DNA form, the CDR3 reads TGCGCCAGCAGCTACAACACCGGGGAGCTGTTTTTT.

The chain is built from TRBV7-2 and TRBJ1-1; D possibly corresponds to TRBD1 (5 bases). This CDR3 spans 15 amino acids. Deletions cut 2 bases from V and 2 bases from J, with 12 bases between. Germline CDR1 and CDR2: SGHTA and FQGNSA. CDR3 protein: CASSLRGARNTEAFF. In DNA, the CDR3 is TGTGCCAGCAGCTTAAGAGGGGCGAGAAACACTGAAGCTTTCTTT.

The chain is built from TRBV11-2 and TRBJ2-3, with 10 bases aligning to TRBD2. Losses at the gene ends were 5 bases for V and 4 bases for J; bases not matched to a gene: 6. This CDR3 spans 15 amino acids. Germline lookup yields CDR1 SGHAT and CDR2 FQNNGV. The CDR3 sequence is CASSPTSGFPDTQYF. CDR3 coding DNA: TGTGCCAGCAGCCCGACTAGCGGGTTCCCAGATACGCAGTATTTT.

The chain carries TRBV5-5 and TRBJ1-5; D perhaps matches TRBD1 (5 bases). The CDR3 has 15 residues. The germline V gene encodes CDR1 SGHKS and CDR2 YYEKEE (reference sequence). Trimming removed 1 base at V and 6 bases at J, with 14 bases between. The CDR3 loop reads CASSLWWDAGQPQHF. DNA for the CDR3: TGTGCCAGCAGCTTGTGGTGGGACGCAGGTCAGCCCCAGCATTTT.

The chain couples TRBV15 to TRBJ2-3, with TRBD1 identical over 8 bases. This CDR3 spans 15 amino acids. Germline CDR1 and CDR2: LNHNV and YYDKDF (reference sequence). V was pared by 5 bases and J by 0 bases, with 4 bases of the junction left unmatched. The CDR3 DNA sequence: TGTGCCACCAGCGGCCGGACAGGGAGCACAGATACGCAGTATTTT. Its protein is CATSGRTGSTDTQYF.

A few counts support this clone. This rearrangement joins TRBV10-3 to TRBJ2-3; D gene unclear. Germline-derived CDR1 and CDR2 are ENHRY and SYGVKD. The CDR3 runs 13 residues. The V gene lost 8 bases and the J gene lost 0 bases, with 9 bases spanning the gap. The CDR3 DNA reads as TGTGCCATCGGCGGTACTAGCACAGATACGCAGTATTTT. This sequence encodes CAIGGTSTDTQYF.

The J gene is TRBJ2-1, the V gene TRBV4-1, with TRBD1 matching 8 bases. The trim removed 0 bases at V and 0 bases at J, leaving 7 bases unmatched. In germline, CDR1 is MGHRA, CDR2 YSYEKL. This CDR3 comprises 18 residues. CDR3 bases: TGCGCCAGCAGCCAAGATTTGGCAGGGACAGGCTCCTACAATGAGCAGTTCTTC. Encoded protein: CASSQDLAGTGSYNEQFF.

The V gene is TRBV10-1, the J gene TRBJ1-1; D is unresolved. From germline, CDR1 is WNHNN and CDR2 SYGVQD (reference sequence). Trimming removed 10 bases at V and 0 bases at J, with 12 bases between. The CDR3 spans 13 residues. CDR3 loop: CATPSAMNTEAFF. The CDR3 DNA reads TGCGCCACCCCCTCAGCCATGAACACTGAAGCTTTCTTT.

The J gene is TRBJ2-2, the V gene TRBV5-1, with D hard to call. The V end lost 4 bases, the J end lost 0 bases, and 10 bases lay between the germline ends. CDR3 length: 15 amino acids. Germline V lookup: CDR1 SGHRS, CDR2 YFSETQ. The CDR3 protein is CASSEFGANTGELFF. CDR3 in DNA: TGCGCCAGCAGCGAGTTTGGGGCGAACACCGGGGAGCTGTTTTTT. Complete variable domain (other parts from reference TRBV5-1 and TRBJ2-2): KAGVTQTPRYLIKTRGQQVTLSCSPISGHRSVSWYQQTPGQGLQFLFEYFSETQRNKGNFPGRFSGRQFSNSRSEMNVSTLELGDSALYLCASSEFGANTGELFFGEGSRLTVL.

The chain carries TRBV5-1 and TRBJ2-3; 8 bases line up with TRBD2. Germline lookup yields CDR1 SGHRS and CDR2 YFSETQ. V gave up 4 bases and J gave up 1 base; unmatched junction bases: 11. This CDR3 has 17 amino acids. The CDR3 reads CASSRAPAGAGTDTQYF. The CDR3 DNA is TGCGCCAGCAGCCGGGCACCAGCGGGGGCCGGCACAGATACGCAGTATTTT.

V gene TRBV9 combines with J gene TRBJ1-5, with 7 bases fitting TRBD1. The CDR3 is 17 residues long. After removal of 7 bases from V and 0 bases from J, the junction contained 13 bases not matched to a gene. CDR1 is SGDLS and CDR2 is YYNGEE in the germline V gene. CDR3 nucleotides: TGTGCCAGCCCTCTACCGACAGGGATTTCTAGCAATCAGCCCCAGCATTTT. It encodes CASPLPTGISSNQPQHF.